Shown below are 14 T cell receptor beta chains from a single sample sequenced in a study of OX40 agonist ivuxolimab in advanced cancers. Sequencing used immunoSEQ multiplex PCR; TCRdb keeps in-frame clones, though not all of them. Of 65,000 to 70,000 clones listed, about nine tenths are singletons. The source was CD4+ or CD8+ T cells sorted from blood, collected in a trial of the OX40 agonist ivuxolimab. The source of these receptors is an adult with an advanced solid tumor such as melanoma, head and neck, liver or kidney cancer.

The CDR3 nucleotides are TGTGCCAGCAGCTTAATGAGCCCACCCTACGAGCAGTACTTC. Translating it yields CASSLMSPPYEQYF. V is TRBV11-3 and J is TRBJ2-7; D is unclear. This CDR3 contains 14 residues. The germline V gene encodes CDR1 SGHNT and CDR2 YENEEA. Deletions cut 2 bases from V and 2 bases from J, with 10 bases between.

The genes are TRBV11-2 and TRBJ2-1; no definite D call. Germline V gene lookup returns CDR1 SGHAT and CDR2 FQNNGV. The CDR3 covers 13 residues. V lost 1 base and J 7 bases, leaving 8 bases between the germline ends. This CDR3 is CASSLVLINEQFF. CDR3 bases: TGTGCCAGCAGCTTAGTGCTAATTAATGAGCAGTTCTTC.

The chain uses TRBV28 and TRBJ1-2; D call uncertain. The CDR3 runs 13 residues. V lost 8 bases to trimming and J lost 2 bases, with 12 bases between them. CDR1 is MDHEN and CDR2 is SYDVKM in the germline V gene. CDR3 DNA sequence: TGTGCCAGCTCCCTAATCTCAAACTATGGCTACACCTTC. It specifies CASSLISNYGYTF.

This chain uses TRBV7-2 with TRBJ2-7, with 12 nucleotides matching TRBD2. Germline V CDR1 and CDR2: SGHTA, FQGNSA. Trimming cost V 4 bases and J 1 base; bases outside gene matches: 5. The CDR3 sequence is 16 residues long. CDR3 protein: CASSSRGTSGSYEQYF. The CDR3 DNA reads as TGTGCCAGCAGCTCAAGGGGGACTAGCGGGTCCTACGAGCAGTACTTC.

V and J are TRBV11-2 and TRBJ2-2; D perhaps matches TRBD2 (6 bases). Germline assignment: CDR1 SGHAT and CDR2 FQNNGV. With 3 bases removed from V and 4 bases from J, the gap between germline ends came to 6 bases. The length of the CDR3 is 13 residues. The CDR3 loop reads CASSFGSTGELFF. For the CDR3, the DNA is TGTGCCAGCAGCTTCGGGAGCACCGGGGAGCTGTTTTTT.

The V call is TRBV9, the J call TRBJ1-3; 8 nucleotides line up with TRBD1. V gave up 0 bases and J gave up 2 bases; unmatched junction bases: 4. The CDR3 extends over 16 amino acids. Germline assignment: CDR1 SGDLS and CDR2 YYNGEE. CDR3 residues: CASSVARTGPGNTIYF. CDR3 bases: TGTGCCAGCAGCGTAGCCCGGACAGGGCCTGGAAACACCATATATTTT.

The chain recombines TRBV2 with TRBJ1-1; D perhaps matches TRBD1 (5 bases). Germline V gene lookup returns CDR1 SNHLY and CDR2 FYNNEI. The CDR3 consists of 15 residues. With 6 bases removed from V and 1 base from J, the gap between germline ends came to 15 bases. The CDR3 region has the DNA TGTGCCAGCAGGCCAGAGGGGCTCAAGAACACTGAAGCTTTCTTT. Protein product: CASRPEGLKNTEAFF.

This clone was counted once. The rearrangement links TRBV10-2 to TRBJ2-7, with 12 bases that match TRBD2. CDR1 WSHSY and CDR2 SAAADI come from the germline V gene. This CDR3 is built from 16 residues. J was trimmed by 4 bases and V by 8 bases; bases with no gene match: 12. The CDR3 nucleotides are TGCGCCAGCCGCCCACGACTAGCGGGAGATAGGTACGAGCAGTACTTC. Protein sequence: CASRPRLAGDRYEQYF.

The DNA of the CDR3 is TGTGCCTCGGACAGGGATCTCACAGATACGCAGTATTTT. Its translation is CASDRDLTDTQYF. V and J are TRBV30 and TRBJ2-3, with TRBD1 matching over 8 bases. The CDR3 consists of 13 residues. Trimming removed 7 bases from V and 2 bases from J; junction bases left unmatched: 5. CDR1 and CDR2 (germline): GTSNPN, SVGIG (reference sequence).

The chain links TRBV19 to TRBJ1-4; the D is unclear. The CDR3 runs 13 residues. With 8 bases removed from V and 0 bases from J, the gap between germline ends came to 7 bases. Looked up from germline, CDR1 is LNHDA and CDR2 is SQIVND (reference sequence). The CDR3 spells CASARATNEKLFF. Here the CDR3 DNA reads TGTGCCAGTGCTCGCGCAACTAATGAAAAACTGTTTTTT.

This chain connects TRBV5-1 to TRBJ2-2, with D possibly matching TRBD1 (6 bases). Trimming cost V 4 bases and J 4 bases, with 14 bases left between them. Germline assignment: CDR1 SGHRS and CDR2 YFSETQ. This CDR3 contains 15 residues. DNA of the CDR3: TGCGCCAGCAGCGAAACCGGGACAACCACCGGGGAGCTGTTTTTT. Amino acids: CASSETGTTTGELFF.

This clone appeared a single time. The chain couples TRBV5-4 to TRBJ2-3; D call uncertain. Trimming took 4 bases from V and 2 from J, leaving 8 bases between them. The CDR3 consists of 13 residues. Looked up from germline, CDR1 is SGHNT and CDR2 is YYREEE (reference sequence). The CDR3 protein is CASSPGSTDTQYF. The CDR3 region has the DNA TGTGCCAGCAGCCCTGGGTCCACAGATACGCAGTATTTT.

The rearrangement uses TRBV2 and TRBJ1-2, with D unresolved. Trimming took 6 bases from V and 0 from J, leaving 11 bases between them. The CDR3 spans 14 residues. Per the germline V gene, CDR1 is SNHLY and CDR2 is FYNNEI. CDR3 loop: CASRISIANYGYTF. CDR3 nucleotide sequence: TGTGCCAGCAGAATTTCTATAGCTAACTATGGCTACACCTTC. The variable domain in full, with the rest retrieved from reference TRBV2 and TRBJ1-2, is EPEVTQTPSHQVTQMGQEVILRCVPISNHLYFYWYRQILGQKVEFLVSFYNNEISEKSEIFDDQFSVERPDGSNFTLKIRSTKLEDSAMYFCASRISIANYGYTFGSGTRLTVV.

This chain joins TRBV9 and TRBJ2-5, with 11 bases fitting TRBD2. Germline V lookup: CDR1 SGDLS, CDR2 YYNGEE. With 3 bases clipped from V and 5 bases from J, the junction kept 3 bases outside the gene matches. This CDR3 is 14 amino acids long. Written as DNA, the CDR3 is TGTGCCAGCAGCGCGACTAGCGGGGATGAGACCCAGTACTTC. This codes for CASSATSGDETQYF.